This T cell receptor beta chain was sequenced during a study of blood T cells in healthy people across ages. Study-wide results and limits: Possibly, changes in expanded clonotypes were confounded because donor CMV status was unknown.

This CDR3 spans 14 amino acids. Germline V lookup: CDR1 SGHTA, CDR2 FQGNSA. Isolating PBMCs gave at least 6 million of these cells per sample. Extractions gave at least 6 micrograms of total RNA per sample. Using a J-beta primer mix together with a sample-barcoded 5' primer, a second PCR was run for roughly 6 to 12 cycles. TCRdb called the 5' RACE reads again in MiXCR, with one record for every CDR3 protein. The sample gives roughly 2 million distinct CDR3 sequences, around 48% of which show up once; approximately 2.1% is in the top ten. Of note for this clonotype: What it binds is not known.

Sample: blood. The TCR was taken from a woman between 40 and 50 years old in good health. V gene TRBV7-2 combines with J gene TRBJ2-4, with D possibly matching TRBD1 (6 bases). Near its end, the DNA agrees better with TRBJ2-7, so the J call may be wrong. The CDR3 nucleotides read TGTGCCAGCAGCACCGACCCAGGGGCCTACGAGCAGTACTTC. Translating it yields CASSTDPGAYEQYF.